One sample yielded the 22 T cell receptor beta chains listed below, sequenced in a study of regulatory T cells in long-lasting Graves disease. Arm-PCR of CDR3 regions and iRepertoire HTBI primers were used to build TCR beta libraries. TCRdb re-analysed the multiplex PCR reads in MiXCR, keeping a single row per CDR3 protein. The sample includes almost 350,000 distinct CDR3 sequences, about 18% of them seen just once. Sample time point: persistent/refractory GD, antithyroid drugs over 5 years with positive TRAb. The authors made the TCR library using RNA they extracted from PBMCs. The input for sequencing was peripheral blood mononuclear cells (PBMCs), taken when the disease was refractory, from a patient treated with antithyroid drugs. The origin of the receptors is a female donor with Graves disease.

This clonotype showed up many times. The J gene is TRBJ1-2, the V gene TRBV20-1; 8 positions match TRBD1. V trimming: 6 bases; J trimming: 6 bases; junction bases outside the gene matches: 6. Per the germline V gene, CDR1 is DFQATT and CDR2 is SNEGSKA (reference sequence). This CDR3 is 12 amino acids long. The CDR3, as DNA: TGCAGTGCCTACGACAGGGGTGATGGCTACACCTTC. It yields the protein CSAYDRGDGYTF.

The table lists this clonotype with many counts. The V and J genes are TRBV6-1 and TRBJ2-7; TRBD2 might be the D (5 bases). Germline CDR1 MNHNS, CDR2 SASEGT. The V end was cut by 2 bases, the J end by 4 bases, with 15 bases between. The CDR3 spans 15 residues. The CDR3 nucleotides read TGTGCCAGCAGTGAAATCTTAGGAGGTAATTACGAGCAGTACTTC. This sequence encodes CASSEILGGNYEQYF.

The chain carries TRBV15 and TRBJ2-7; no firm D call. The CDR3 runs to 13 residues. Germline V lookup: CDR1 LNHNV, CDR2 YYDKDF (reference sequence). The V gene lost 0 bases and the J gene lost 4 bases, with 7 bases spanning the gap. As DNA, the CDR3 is TGTGCCACCAGCAGAGATGGACCTTACGAGCAGTACTTC. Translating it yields CATSRDGPYEQYF.

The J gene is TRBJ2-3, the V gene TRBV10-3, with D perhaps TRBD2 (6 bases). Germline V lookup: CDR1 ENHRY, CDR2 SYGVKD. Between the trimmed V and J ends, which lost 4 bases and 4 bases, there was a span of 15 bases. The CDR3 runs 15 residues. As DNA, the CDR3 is TGTGCCATCAGTGGTGGTAGCGGTATCGCAGATACGCAGTATTTT. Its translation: CAISGGSGIADTQYF.

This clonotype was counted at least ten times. CDR3: CASSFSSYNSPLHF. The CDR3 bases are TGTGCCAGCAGTTTCAGCTCCTATAATTCACCCCTCCACTTT. The chain employs TRBV27 and TRBJ1-6, with D unclear. Trimming took 3 bases from V and 0 from J, leaving 3 bases between them. Germline V CDR1 and CDR2: MNHEY, SMNVEV (reference sequence). This CDR3 region has 14 residues.

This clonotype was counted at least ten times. This chain's CDR3 is CAILPGVGSAPQHF. CDR3 DNA: TGTGCCATTCTACCCGGGGTCGGCTCGGCTCCCCAGCATTTT. This rearrangement joins TRBV28 to TRBJ1-5; D unresolved. CDR1 is MDHEN and CDR2 is SYDVKM in the germline V gene. Trimming pared 10 bases from V and 10 bases from J, leaving 23 bases between. The CDR3 extends over 14 amino acids.

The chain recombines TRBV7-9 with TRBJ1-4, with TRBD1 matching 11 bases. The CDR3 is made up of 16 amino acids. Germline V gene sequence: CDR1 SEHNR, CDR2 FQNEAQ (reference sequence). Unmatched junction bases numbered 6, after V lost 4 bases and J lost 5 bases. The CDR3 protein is CASSSRWDRGNEKLFF. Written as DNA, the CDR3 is TGTGCCAGCAGCTCGAGATGGGACAGGGGGAATGAAAAACTGTTTTTT.

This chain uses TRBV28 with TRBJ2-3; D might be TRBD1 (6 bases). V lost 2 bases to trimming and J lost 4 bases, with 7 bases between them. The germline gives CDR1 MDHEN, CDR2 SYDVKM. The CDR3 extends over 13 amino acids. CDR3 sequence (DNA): TGTGCCAGCAGTTTACGACAGGCAGATACGCAGTATTTT. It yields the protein CASSLRQADTQYF.

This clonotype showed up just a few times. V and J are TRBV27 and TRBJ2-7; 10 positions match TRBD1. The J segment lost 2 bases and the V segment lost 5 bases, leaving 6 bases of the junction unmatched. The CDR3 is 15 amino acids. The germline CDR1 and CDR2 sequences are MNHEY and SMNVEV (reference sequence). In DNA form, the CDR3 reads TGTGCCAGCAGTCGTCGCGGACAGGGGGCCTACGAGCAGTACTTC. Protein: CASSRRGQGAYEQYF.

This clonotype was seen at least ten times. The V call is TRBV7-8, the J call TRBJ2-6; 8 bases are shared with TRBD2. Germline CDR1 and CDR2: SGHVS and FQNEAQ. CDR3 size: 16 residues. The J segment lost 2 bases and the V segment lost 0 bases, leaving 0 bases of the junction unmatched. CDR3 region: CASSLARGAGANVLTF. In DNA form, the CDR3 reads TGTGCCAGCAGCTTAGCGCGGGGGGCTGGGGCCAACGTCCTGACTTTC.

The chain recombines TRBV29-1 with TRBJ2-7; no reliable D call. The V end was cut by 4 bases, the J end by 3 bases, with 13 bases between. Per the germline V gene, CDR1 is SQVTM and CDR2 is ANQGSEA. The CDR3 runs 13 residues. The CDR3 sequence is CSVGGREFYEQYF. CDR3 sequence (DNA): TGCAGCGTTGGGGGAAGAGAATTCTACGAGCAGTACTTC.

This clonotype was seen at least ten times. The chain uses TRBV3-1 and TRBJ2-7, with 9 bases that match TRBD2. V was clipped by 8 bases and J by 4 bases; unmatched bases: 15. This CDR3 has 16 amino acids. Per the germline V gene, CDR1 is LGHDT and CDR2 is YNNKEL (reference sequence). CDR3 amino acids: CASGSPGRLAVYEQYF. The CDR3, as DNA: TGTGCCAGCGGCTCCCCCGGGAGACTAGCGGTATACGAGCAGTACTTC.

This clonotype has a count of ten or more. In DNA, the CDR3 is TGTGCCAGCAGTTTCTCTGGGCGGCAAGGCGAGCAGTACTTC. Translation: CASSFSGRQGEQYF. The rearrangement links TRBV12-3 or TRBV12-4 to TRBJ2-7; D is undetermined. Trimming left V 3 bases short and J 6 bases short, with 15 bases between. This CDR3 comprises 14 residues.

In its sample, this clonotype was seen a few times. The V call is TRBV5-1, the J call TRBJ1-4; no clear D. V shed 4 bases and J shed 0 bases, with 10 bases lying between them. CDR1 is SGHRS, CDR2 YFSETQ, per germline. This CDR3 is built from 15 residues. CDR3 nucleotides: TGCGCCAGCAGCCAGCAAGGCTCAACTAATGAAAAACTGTTTTTT. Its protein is CASSQQGSTNEKLFF.

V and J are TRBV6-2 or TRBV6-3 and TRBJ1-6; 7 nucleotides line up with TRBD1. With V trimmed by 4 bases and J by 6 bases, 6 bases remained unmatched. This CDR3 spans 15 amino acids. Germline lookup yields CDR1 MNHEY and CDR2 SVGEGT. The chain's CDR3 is CASSSTGTVNSPLHF. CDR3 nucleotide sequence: TGTGCCAGCAGTTCGACCGGGACAGTTAATTCACCCCTCCACTTT.

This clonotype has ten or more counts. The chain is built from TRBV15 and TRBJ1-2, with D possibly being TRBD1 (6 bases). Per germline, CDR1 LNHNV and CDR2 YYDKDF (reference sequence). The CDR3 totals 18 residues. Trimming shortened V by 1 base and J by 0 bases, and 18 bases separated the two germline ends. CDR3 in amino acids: CATSRGSWGQPANYGYTF. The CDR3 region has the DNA TGTGCCACCAGCAGAGGGTCGTGGGGGCAACCAGCTAACTATGGCTACACCTTC.

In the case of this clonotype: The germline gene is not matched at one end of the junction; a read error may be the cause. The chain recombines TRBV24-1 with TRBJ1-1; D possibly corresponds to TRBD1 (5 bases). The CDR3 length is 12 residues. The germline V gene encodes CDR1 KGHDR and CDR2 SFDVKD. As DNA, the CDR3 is TGTGCCACCAGTGACCGGGACCGGGAAGTTTTCTTT. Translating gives CATSDRDREVFF.

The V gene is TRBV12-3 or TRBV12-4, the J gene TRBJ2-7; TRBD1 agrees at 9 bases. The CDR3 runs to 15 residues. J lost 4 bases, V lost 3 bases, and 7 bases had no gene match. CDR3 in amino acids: CASSFPTGGIYEQYF. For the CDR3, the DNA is TGTGCCAGCAGTTTTCCGACAGGGGGGATATACGAGCAGTACTTC.

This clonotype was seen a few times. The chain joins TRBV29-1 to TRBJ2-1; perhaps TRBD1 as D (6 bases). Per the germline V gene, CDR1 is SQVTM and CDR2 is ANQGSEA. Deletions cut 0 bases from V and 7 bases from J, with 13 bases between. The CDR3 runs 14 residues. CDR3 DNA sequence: TGCAGCGTTGAAGACTTACAGGGTAATAATGAGCAGTTCTTC. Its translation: CSVEDLQGNNEQFF.

This chain's CDR3 is CASSPRTGWTSGNTIYF. The DNA of the CDR3 is TGTGCCAGCAGTCCCCGGACAGGGTGGACCTCTGGAAACACCATATATTTT. The gene calls are TRBV27 and TRBJ1-3; 8 bases fit TRBD1. The V segment lost 5 bases and the J segment 0 bases; nucleotides outside the gene matches: 9. Germline V CDR1 and CDR2: MNHEY, SMNVEV (reference sequence). The CDR3 runs 17 residues.

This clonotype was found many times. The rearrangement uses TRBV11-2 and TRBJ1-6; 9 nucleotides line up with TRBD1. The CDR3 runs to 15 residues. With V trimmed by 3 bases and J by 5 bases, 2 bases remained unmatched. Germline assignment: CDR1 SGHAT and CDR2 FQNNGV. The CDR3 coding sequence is TGTGCCAGCAGCTTTAGGACAGGGGATAATTCACCCCTCCACTTT. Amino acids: CASSFRTGDNSPLHF.

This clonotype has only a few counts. CDR3 sequence: CASYSGGYNEQFF. CDR3 nucleotides: TGTGCCAGCTATAGCGGGGGGTACAATGAGCAGTTCTTC. This chain joins TRBV6-1 and TRBJ2-1; 10 bases match TRBD2. The CDR3 sequence is 13 residues long. Trimming removed 8 bases from V and 4 bases from J; junction bases left unmatched: 2. Germline-derived CDR1 and CDR2 are MNHNS and SASEGT.